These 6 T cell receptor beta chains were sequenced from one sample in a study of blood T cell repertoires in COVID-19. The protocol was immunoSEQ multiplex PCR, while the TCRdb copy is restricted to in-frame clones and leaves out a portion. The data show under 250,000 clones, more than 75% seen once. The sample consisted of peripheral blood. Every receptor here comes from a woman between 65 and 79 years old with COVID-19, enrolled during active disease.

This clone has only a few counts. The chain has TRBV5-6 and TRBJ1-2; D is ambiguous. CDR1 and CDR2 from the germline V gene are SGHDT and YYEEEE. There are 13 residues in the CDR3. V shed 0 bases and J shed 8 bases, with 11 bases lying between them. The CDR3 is CASSLARGLGYTF. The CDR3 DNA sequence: TGTGCCAGCAGCTTGGCCCGGGGATTAGGCTACACCTTC.

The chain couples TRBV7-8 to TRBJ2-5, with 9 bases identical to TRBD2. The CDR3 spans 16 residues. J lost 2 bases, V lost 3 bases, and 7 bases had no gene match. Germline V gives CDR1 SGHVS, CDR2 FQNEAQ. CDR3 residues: CASSLNQREVQETQYF. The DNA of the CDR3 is TGTGCCAGCAGCTTGAACCAGCGGGAGGTACAAGAGACCCAGTACTTC.

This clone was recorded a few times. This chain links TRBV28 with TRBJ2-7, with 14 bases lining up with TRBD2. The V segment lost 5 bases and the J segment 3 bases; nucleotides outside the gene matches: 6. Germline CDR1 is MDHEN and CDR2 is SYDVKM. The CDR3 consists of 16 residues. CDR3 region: CASSPTGTSGGYEQYF. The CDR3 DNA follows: TGTGCCAGCAGTCCTACCGGGACTAGCGGGGGCTACGAGCAGTACTTC.

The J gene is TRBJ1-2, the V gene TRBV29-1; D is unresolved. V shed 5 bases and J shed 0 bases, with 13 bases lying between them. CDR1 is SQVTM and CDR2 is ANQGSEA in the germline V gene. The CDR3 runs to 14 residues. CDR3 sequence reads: CSVNNLLANYGYTF. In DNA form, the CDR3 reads TGCAGCGTTAACAACCTTCTAGCTAACTATGGCTACACCTTC.

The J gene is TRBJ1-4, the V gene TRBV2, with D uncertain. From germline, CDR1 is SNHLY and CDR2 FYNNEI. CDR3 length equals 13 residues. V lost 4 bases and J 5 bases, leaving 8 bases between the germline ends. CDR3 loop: CASSARENEKLFF. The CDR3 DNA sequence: TGTGCCAGCAGTGCAAGGGAGAATGAAAAACTGTTTTTT.

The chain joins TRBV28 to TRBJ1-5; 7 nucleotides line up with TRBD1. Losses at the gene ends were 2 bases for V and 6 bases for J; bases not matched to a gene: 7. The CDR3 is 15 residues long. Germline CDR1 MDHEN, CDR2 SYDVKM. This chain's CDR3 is CASSLIGGGRQPQHF. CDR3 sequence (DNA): TGTGCCAGCAGTTTAATTGGAGGGGGCCGTCAGCCCCAGCATTTT.